This T cell receptor (beta chain) was observed in a study of OX40 agonist ivuxolimab in advanced cancers. Study-level points and caveats: Fewer expanded clones were found on average in CD4+ than in CD8+ T cells. Partly responding patients at 0.1-3.0 mg/kg showed some of the smallest clonal expansion. The investigators did not determine what antigen specificity the expanded peripheral T cells had. The authors also found low normalized T-cell clonal expansion in some nonresponders.

Here immunoSEQ multiplex PCR was the method, and the copy in TCRdb shows in-frame clones only, minus some. The table includes approximately 62,000 clones, 92% detected once. As concerns this clone: What it recognizes is unknown.

The germline V gene has CDR1 MRHNA and CDR2 SNTAGT. With V trimmed by 2 bases and J by 8 bases, 2 bases remained unmatched. The CDR3 contains 13 residues. The sequence was collected from an adult with an advanced solid tumor such as melanoma, head and neck, liver or kidney cancer. The chain links TRBV6-4 to TRBJ2-1; TRBD2 agrees at 8 bases. The sequencing here drew on CD4+ or CD8+ T cells sorted from blood, taken in a trial of the OX40 agonist ivuxolimab. CDR3 sequence reads: CASSDGTSHEQFF. CDR3 bases: TGTGCCAGCAGTGACGGGACTAGTCATGAGCAGTTCTTC.